Listed below are T cell receptor beta chains from one sample, sequenced in a study of response to subunit inactivated influenza vaccine. TCRdb re-analysed the RT-PCR reads in MiXCR, keeping a single row per CDR3 protein. The table has approximately 700,000 distinct CDR3 sequences, roughly 13% seen once; the top ten hold 6.5% to 8.5%. The sample here was PBMCs from blood, taken around 15 days before vaccination. Receptor source: a man in his fifties who received an inactivated influenza vaccine. CDR3s include the opening cysteine and the closing phenylalanine or tryptophan. The D gene is left open where the match is weak. Clone size is stated in some rows and not others, as once, few, many or a class when expanded.

d_gene	j_gene	v_gene	abundance	CDR3nt	CDR3aa
NA	TRBJ1-1	TRBV27	many	TGTGCCAGCAGTTTCAGCATACTGAACACTGAAGCTTTCTTT	CASSFSILNTEAFF
TRBD1	TRBJ2-7	TRBV5-1	NA	TGCGCCAGCCGGGACAGCCCTTCCTCAACCTACGAGCAGTACTTC	CASRDSPSSTYEQYF
NA	TRBJ2-7	TRBV5-1	many	TGCGCCAGCAGCTTGGATGGAAGAGACTCCTACGAGCAGTACTTC	CASSLDGRDSYEQYF
NA	TRBJ2-7	TRBV2	NA	TGTGCCAGCAGTGAGGCAGTCGAGCAGTACTTC	CASSEAVEQYF
NA	TRBJ1-5	TRBV16	NA	TGTGCCAGCAGCCAATTTGGCAGGACAACTCAGCCCCAGCATTTT	CASSQFGRTTQPQHF
NA	TRBJ1-4	TRBV20-1	NA	TGCAGTGCTAGAGATCAGGAGTGGAGGAATGAAAAACTGTTTTTT	CSARDQEWRNEKLFF
NA	TRBJ2-1	TRBV5-1	few	TGCGCCAGCAGCTTGGAAATAGAGCAGTTCTTC	CASSLEIEQFF
NA	TRBJ1-1	TRBV7-2	few	TGTGCCAGCAGCTTAGTTGGGCCGGGAAACACTGAAGCTTTCTTT	CASSLVGPGNTEAFF
TRBD2	TRBJ2-7	TRBV5-5	NA	TGTGCCAGCAGCTTATTGGAGTCGGGAGGCTACGAGCAGTACTTC	CASSLLESGGYEQYF
NA	TRBJ1-1	TRBV7-9	NA	TGTGCCAGCAGCTTGCGGGAAGGAGAAGCTTTCTTT	CASSLREGEAFF
NA	TRBJ2-3	TRBV30	NA	TGTGCCTGGAGTGCCGACCCTCGGCGGGCATCAGATACGCAGTATTTT	CAWSADPRRASDTQYF
NA	TRBJ2-2	TRBV12-3/TRBV12-4	many	TGTGCCAGCAGTTTCGGGTTCGGGGCAGGGATAACCGGGGAGCTGTTTTTT	CASSFGFGAGITGELFF
NA	TRBJ2-7	TRBV15	few	TGTGCCACCAGCAGAGATATCGGTTACGAGCAGTACTTC	CATSRDIGYEQYF
TRBD2	TRBJ2-3	TRBV5-1	few	TGCGCCAGCAGCTTGGAAGGCGGGGGGACCACAGATACGCAGTATTTT	CASSLEGGGTTDTQYF
NA	TRBJ2-3	TRBV6-5	few	TGTGCCAGCAGTTGGGGGCCGGAGACAGATACGCAGTATTTT	CASSWGPETDTQYF
NA	TRBJ2-7	TRBV3-1	NA	TGTGCCAGCAGCCAAGGGGGGAGACCCAACTACGAGCAGTACTTC	CASSQGGRPNYEQYF
NA	TRBJ2-7	TRBV5-6	NA	TGTGCCAGCAGCCTCCCGGTGGGGGGCCGCTCCTACGAGCAGTACTTC	CASSLPVGGRSYEQYF